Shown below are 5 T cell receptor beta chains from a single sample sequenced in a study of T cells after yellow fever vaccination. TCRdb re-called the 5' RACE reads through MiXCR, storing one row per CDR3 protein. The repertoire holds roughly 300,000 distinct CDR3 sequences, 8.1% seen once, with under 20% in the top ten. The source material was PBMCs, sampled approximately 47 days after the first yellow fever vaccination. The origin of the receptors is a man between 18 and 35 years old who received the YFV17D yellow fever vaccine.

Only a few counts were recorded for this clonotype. The CDR3 DNA sequence: TGCGCCAGCAGCCAAGGGGTCGACAGGGGGAGATACACTGAAGCTTTCTTT. Its protein product is CASSQGVDRGRYTEAFF. The chain links TRBV4-3 to TRBJ1-1; 9 nucleotides line up with TRBD1. Germline V gene data show CDR1 as LGHNA and CDR2 as YSLEER. This CDR3 spans 17 amino acids. V was clipped by 1 base and J by 3 bases; unmatched bases: 9.

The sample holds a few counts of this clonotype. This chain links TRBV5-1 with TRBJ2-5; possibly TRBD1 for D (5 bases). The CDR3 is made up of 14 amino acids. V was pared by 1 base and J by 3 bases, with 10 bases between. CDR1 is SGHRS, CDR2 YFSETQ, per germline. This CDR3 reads CASSLNRGEETQYF. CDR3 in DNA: TGCGCCAGCAGCTTGAATAGGGGTGAAGAGACCCAGTACTTC.

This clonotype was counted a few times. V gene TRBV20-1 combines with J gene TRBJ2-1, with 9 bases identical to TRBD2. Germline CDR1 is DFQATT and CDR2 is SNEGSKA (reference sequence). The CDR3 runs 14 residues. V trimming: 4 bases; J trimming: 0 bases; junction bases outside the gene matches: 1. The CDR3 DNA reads TGCAGTGCTATTAGCGGGGGCTCCTACAATGAGCAGTTCTTC. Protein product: CSAISGGSYNEQFF.

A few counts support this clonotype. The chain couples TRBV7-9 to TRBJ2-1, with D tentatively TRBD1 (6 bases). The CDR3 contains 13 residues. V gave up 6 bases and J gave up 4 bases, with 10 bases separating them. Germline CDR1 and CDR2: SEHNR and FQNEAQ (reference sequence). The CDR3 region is CASRPQGYNEQFF. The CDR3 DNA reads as TGTGCCAGCAGGCCACAGGGATACAATGAGCAGTTCTTC.

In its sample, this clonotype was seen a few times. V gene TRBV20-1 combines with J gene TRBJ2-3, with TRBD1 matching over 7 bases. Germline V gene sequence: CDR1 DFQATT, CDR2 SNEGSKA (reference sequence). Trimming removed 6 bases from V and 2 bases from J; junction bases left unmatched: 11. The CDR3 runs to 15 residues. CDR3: CSARQGFFYTDTQYF. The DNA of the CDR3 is TGCAGTGCCCGACAGGGATTCTTCTACACAGATACGCAGTATTTT.